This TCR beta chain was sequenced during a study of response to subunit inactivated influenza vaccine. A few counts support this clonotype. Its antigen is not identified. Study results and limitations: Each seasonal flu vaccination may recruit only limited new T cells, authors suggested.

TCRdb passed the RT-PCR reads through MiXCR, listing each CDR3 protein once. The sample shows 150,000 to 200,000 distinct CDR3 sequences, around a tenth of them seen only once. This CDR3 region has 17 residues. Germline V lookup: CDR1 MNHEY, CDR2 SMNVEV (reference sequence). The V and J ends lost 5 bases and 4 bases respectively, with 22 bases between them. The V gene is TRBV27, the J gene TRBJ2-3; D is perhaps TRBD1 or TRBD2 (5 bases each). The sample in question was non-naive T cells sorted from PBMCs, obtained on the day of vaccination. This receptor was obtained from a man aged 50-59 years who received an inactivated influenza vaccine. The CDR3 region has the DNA TGTGCCAGCAGTGCCAGGGACGCGGAAGGGAGCCCAGATACGCAGTATTTT. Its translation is CASSARDAEGSPDTQYF.